A single T cell receptor (beta chain) is shown here with its context. Antigen: not known. The CDR3 is 17 amino acids. The V gene end was trimmed by 1 base and the J gene end by 4 bases; junction bases not matched to a gene: 9. Per germline, CDR1 LGHNA and CDR2 YNFKEQ. PBMCs were cryopreserved, and 1.5 to 2 micrograms of genomic DNA from them went into TCR beta libraries. The data were taken from a study of cytotoxic CD8 clonotypes in ibrutinib-treated CLL. Overall study context: Patients: eleven to twelve relapsed/refractory, fewer than 16 treatment-naive, some 18 IGHV unmutated.

Sequencing used immunoSEQ multiplex PCR; TCRdb keeps in-frame clones, though not all of them. Among 35,000 to 55,000 clones listed, about 70% were seen once. Study-wide findings and caveats: Before falling back toward baseline at progression, clonality had risen at the time of ibrutinib response.

The sample consisted of PBMCs, taken after 12 months of ibrutinib treatment. This chain joins TRBV4-2 and TRBJ2-3; 9 bases are shared with TRBD2. This receptor was obtained from a human donor with chronic lymphocytic leukemia. The CDR3 DNA is TGTGCCAGCAGCCAAGGGGATTTGGCGGGGGGGTCAGATACGCAGTATTTT. As protein: CASSQGDLAGGSDTQYF.